This T cell receptor beta chain was found in a study of OX40 agonist ivuxolimab in advanced cancers. Study in general: A history of anti-PD-1, anti-PD-L1 or anti-CTLA-4 therapy was acceptable, and approximately 40% had some. Study-wide results and limits: Antigen targets of the expanded peripheral T cells went undetermined. CD8+ T cells (on average) carried more expanded clones than CD4+ T cells.

V lost 2 bases and J lost 5; bases outside the gene matches: 6. This CDR3 comprises 15 residues. Germline V gene lookup returns CDR1 MNHEY and CDR2 SVGAGI. The table came from immunoSEQ multiplex PCR; TCRdb's copy has only in-frame clones and leaves some out. The sample yields tens of thousands of clones, around 90% seen once. A remark on this clone: Its antigen remains unknown.

The V call is TRBV6-5, the J call TRBJ1-2; TRBD1 matches at 9 bases. The sequence was collected from an adult with an advanced solid tumor such as melanoma, head and neck, liver or kidney cancer. The material was CD4+ or CD8+ T cells sorted from blood, obtained in a trial of the OX40 agonist ivuxolimab. CDR3 nucleotide sequence: TGTGCCAGCAGTTACCCCGACAGGGGGGCGTATGGCTACACCTTC. Protein: CASSYPDRGAYGYTF.